Each of the 10 T cell receptor beta chains below was sequenced from the same sample in a study of shared clonotypes between healthy human individuals (dated by TCRdb to the early 2020s). The library was obtained by the immunoSEQ multiplex PCR assay. TCRdb carries this immuneACCESS record with in-frame sequences only. Its versions omit some clonotypes, under half of them owing to an unresolved V gene in the studies checked, with the rest unexplained. Counted in this sample were 2.3 million or so clones; more than 80% of them appeared once. Of the sample, 0.39% falls within the top ten clones. Sequencing was performed on naive CD4+ T cells from PBMCs. The label giving this sample's cell subset or site can be read as: CD45RA+ positively selected. The receptors here all came from a man between 18 and 35 years old in good health. Some clones in this sample may be carry-over from other donors' samples.

The chain uses TRBV19 and TRBJ1-2; D may be TRBD1 (6 bases). The CDR3 totals 17 residues. Per germline, CDR1 LNHDA and CDR2 SQIVND (reference sequence). The V gene lost 7 bases and the J gene lost 7 bases, with 28 bases spanning the gap. The CDR3 loop reads CASTETPRVGGLSGYTF. CDR3 DNA: TGTGCCAGTACTGAAACTCCCAGGGTCGGGGGCCTATCTGGCTACACCTTC.

The chain uses TRBV28 and TRBJ1-5; 12 bases match TRBD1. Germline V CDR1 and CDR2: MDHEN, SYDVKM. Unmatched junction bases numbered 12, after V lost 9 bases and J lost 6 bases. There are 16 residues in the CDR3. CDR3 in amino acids: CASQPRDRGRGQPQHF. The CDR3 DNA reads TGTGCCAGTCAACCCCGGGACAGGGGGCGCGGTCAGCCCCAGCATTTT.

This chain joins TRBV13 and TRBJ1-2; D call uncertain. V shed 1 base and J shed 8 bases, with 14 bases lying between them. The CDR3 runs 14 residues. Per the germline V gene, CDR1 is PRHDT and CDR2 is FYEKMQ (reference sequence). CDR3 in amino acids: CASSLVGRRNGYTF. The CDR3 DNA reads as TGTGCCAGCAGCTTAGTGGGAAGACGCAACGGCTACACCTTC.

The chain links TRBV27 to TRBJ1-5; D is undetermined. This CDR3 region has 12 residues. The germline V gene encodes CDR1 MNHEY and CDR2 SMNVEV (reference sequence). V was pared by 10 bases and J by 2 bases, with 9 bases between. CDR3 sequence reads: CATRRGNQPQHF. The CDR3 region has the DNA TGTGCCACCCGGCGGGGCAATCAGCCCCAGCATTTT.

The genes are TRBV4-1 and TRBJ2-5; TRBD2 aligns across 7 bases. The V and J ends lost 9 bases and 3 bases, in that order; junction bases with no gene match: 19. The CDR3 covers 17 residues. Germline assignment: CDR1 MGHRA and CDR2 YSYEKL. The CDR3 reads CARKRQRRETYEETQYF. Written as DNA, the CDR3 is TGCGCCAGGAAACGACAACGGCGGGAGACATATGAAGAGACCCAGTACTTC.

This chain uses TRBV11-3 with TRBJ2-2, with D possibly called TRBD1 or TRBD2 (5 bases each). CDR1 SGHNT and CDR2 YENEEA come from the germline V gene. The CDR3 covers 13 residues. Trimming removed 3 bases at V and 3 bases at J, with 5 bases between. The CDR3 sequence: CASSLGDTGELFF. CDR3 in DNA: TGTGCCAGCAGCTTGGGGGACACCGGGGAGCTGTTTTTT.

The genes are TRBV2 and TRBJ2-3; the match to TRBD2 covers 12 bases. The CDR3 totals 15 residues. Trimming at V came to 4 bases and at J to 4 bases, leaving 3 bases not matched to a gene. Looked up from germline, CDR1 is SNHLY and CDR2 is FYNNEI. DNA for the CDR3: TGTGCCAGCAGTGGCCGACTAGCGGGAGCAGATACGCAGTATTTT. Amino acids: CASSGRLAGADTQYF.

J is TRBJ1-5 and V is TRBV5-1; TRBD1 aligns across 11 bases. V lost 3 bases to trimming and J lost 9 bases; unmatched junction nucleotides: 5. This CDR3 region has 14 residues. In germline, CDR1 is SGHRS, CDR2 YFSETQ. The CDR3 loop is CASSSGTGGSPQHF. CDR3 coding DNA: TGCGCCAGCAGCTCCGGGACAGGGGGTTCGCCCCAGCATTTT.

The sample holds a few counts of this clone. The chain joins TRBV30 to TRBJ1-2; D uncertain. V was cut by 4 bases and J by 7 bases, with 16 bases left in between. In germline, CDR1 is GTSNPN, CDR2 SVGIG (reference sequence). The CDR3 is 13 residues long. The CDR3 protein is CAWTHSGRVGYTF. CDR3 in DNA: TGTGCCTGGACCCACAGTGGGAGAGTTGGCTACACCTTC.

V usage is TRBV28 and J usage is TRBJ2-5; D may be TRBD2 (6 bases). Deletions cut 10 bases from V and 4 bases from J, with 13 bases between. The CDR3 runs to 12 residues. Germline CDR1 MDHEN, CDR2 SYDVKM. CDR3 sequence: CAICKEGETQYF. CDR3 DNA sequence: TGTGCCATCTGCAAGGAGGGAGAGACCCAGTACTTC. Looking up the rest from reference TRBV28 and TRBJ2-5 gives the full variable domain: DVKVTQSSRYLVKRTGEKVFLECVQDMDHENMFWYRQDPGLGLRLIYFSYDVKMKEKGDIPEGYSVSREKKERFSLILESASTNQTSMYLCAICKEGETQYFGPGTRLLVL.